A selection of T cell receptor beta chains follows, all from one sample in a study of cytomegalovirus exposure and HLA in healthy donors. Sequenced by immunoSEQ multiplex PCR; TCRdb stores in-frame clones only, minus some. The table shows 150,000 to 200,000 clones, with roughly 77% occurring only once. Sample: PBMCs. These receptors all come from a woman between 50 and 59 years old in good health and CMV-seronegative. Each CDR3 is given with its conserved first and last residue. A D gene is named only where the DNA matches it firmly. Not all rows give a size; the values are once, few, many and, for expanded clones, a class.

J,size,D,V,CDR3,DNA
TRBJ1-3,.,.,TRBV9,CASSGEGRVSGNTIYF,TGTGCCAGCAGCGGGGAGGGGCGGGTTTCTGGAAACACCATATATTTT
TRBJ2-2,.,TRBD1,TRBV12-5,CASGTRQGESINTGELFF,TGTGCTAGTGGGACACGACAGGGGGAGTCTATAAACACCGGGGAGCTGTTTTTT
TRBJ2-3,.,TRBD2,TRBV11-2,CASSLDGRGSDTQYF,TGTGCCAGCAGCTTAGACGGGAGGGGGTCGGATACGCAGTATTTT
TRBJ1-4,.,TRBD1,TRBV6-6,CAIHRGDEKLFF,TGTGCCATCCACAGGGGGGATGAAAAACTGTTTTTT
TRBJ1-1,.,TRBD1,TRBV27,CASSLVGQGATAFF,TGTGCCAGCAGTTTAGTAGGACAGGGGGCGACGGCTTTCTTT
TRBJ2-3,.,.,TRBV2,CASSGSYDTQYF,TGTGCCAGCAGCGGGTCCTACGATACGCAGTATTTT
TRBJ2-2,.,.,TRBV18,CASSGFGGNTGELFF,TGTGCCAGCTCAGGGTTCGGAGGGAACACCGGGGAGCTGTTTTTT
TRBJ2-7,.,TRBD2,TRBV7-2,CASSSLGGGSYEQYF,TGTGCCAGCAGCTCGCTGGGGGGGGGTTCCTACGAGCAGTACTTC
TRBJ2-1,.,TRBD2,TRBV2,CASSEERGNEQFF,TGTGCCAGCAGTGAGGAGCGGGGCAATGAGCAGTTCTTC
TRBJ1-2,.,.,TRBV10-1,CASRGGAGYGYTF,TGCGCCAGCAGGGGGGGGGCAGGGTATGGCTACACCTTC
TRBJ2-1,.,TRBD2,TRBV19,CASSQRGGMNEQFF,TGTGCCAGTAGTCAGCGGGGGGGCATGAATGAGCAGTTCTTC
TRBJ2-1,.,TRBD2,TRBV25-1,CASSSISGLAGNEQFF,TGTGCCAGCAGTTCCATAAGTGGACTAGCCGGCAATGAGCAGTTCTTC
TRBJ2-1,.,TRBD2,TRBV19,CASSAIGGGQINEQFF,TGTGCCAGTAGTGCGATAGGCGGGGGGCAGATAAATGAGCAGTTCTTC
TRBJ1-6,.,TRBD1,TRBV7-9,CASSSTGNNSPLHF,TGTGCCAGCAGCTCGACAGGGAATAATTCACCCCTCCACTTT
TRBJ1-3,.,.,TRBV7-2,CASSLVSSGGNTIYF,TGTGCCAGCAGCTTAGTTTCGTCAGGGGGAAACACCATATATTTT
TRBJ1-1,.,TRBD1,TRBV9,CASSIQDRAREAFF,TGTGCCAGCAGCATCCAGGACAGGGCGAGGGAAGCTTTCTTT
TRBJ1-1,few,TRBD1,TRBV10-1,CASSHKILDRGQAMNTEAFF,TGCGCCAGCAGTCATAAAATCCTGGACAGGGGCCAGGCCATGAACACTGAAGCTTTCTTT
TRBJ1-5,.,TRBD1,TRBV6-1,CASSKGQGFNQPQHF,TGTGCCAGCAGCAAGGGACAGGGGTTCAATCAGCCCCAGCATTTT
TRBJ1-1,.,.,TRBV7-2,CASGPGTEAFF,TGTGCCAGCGGGCCTGGAACTGAAGCTTTCTTT
TRBJ2-3,once,.,TRBV19,CASSILAAATDTQYF,TGTGCCAGTAGTATCCTTGCGGCCGCCACAGATACGCAGTATTTT
TRBJ2-2,.,TRBD1,TRBV6-6,CASSYYGQGAVGELFF,TGTGCCAGCAGTTACTACGGACAGGGGGCGGTCGGGGAGCTGTTTTTT
TRBJ1-2,once,TRBD1,TRBV5-1,CASSLPGQARHGYTF,TGCGCCAGCAGCTTGCCCGGACAGGCTCGACATGGCTACACCTTC
TRBJ1-1,.,.,TRBV30,CAWSVTSRTEAFF,TGTGCCTGGAGTGTAACGAGTCGGACTGAAGCTTTCTTT
TRBJ1-1,few,TRBD1,TRBV7-9,CASSTRDRKNTEAFF,TGTGCCAGCAGCACCCGGGACAGGAAAAACACTGAAGCTTTCTTT
TRBJ1-2,.,.,TRBV7-3,CASSSAGGDGYTF,TGTGCCAGCAGCTCCGCGGGGGGGGATGGCTACACCTTC
TRBJ2-5,.,TRBD1,TRBV4-1,CASSQRDRGRGETQYF,TGCGCCAGCAGCCAGCGGGACAGGGGGCGAGGAGAGACCCAGTACTTC
TRBJ1-4,few,.,TRBV4-3,CASSQGLREGEKLFF,TGCGCCAGCAGCCAAGGTCTTCGGGAGGGTGAAAAACTGTTTTTT
TRBJ1-1,.,TRBD1,TRBV18,CASSPRQLGQGLNTEAFF,TGTGCCAGCTCACCACGTCAGTTGGGACAGGGGTTGAACACTGAAGCTTTCTTT
TRBJ1-1,.,.,TRBV7-2,CASSYRANTEAFF,TGTGCCAGCAGCTACAGGGCGAACACTGAAGCTTTCTTT
TRBJ2-7,.,TRBD2,TRBV27,CASSPGGLYEQYF,TGTGCCAGCAGCCCGGGGGGGCTCTACGAGCAGTACTTC
TRBJ2-4,.,.,TRBV7-2,CASKEDLRGNIQYF,TGTGCCAGCAAGGAGGACCTGAGGGGGAACATTCAGTACTTC
TRBJ2-1,.,TRBD2,TRBV29-1,CSHTAGGSLSEQFF,TGCAGCCATACAGCGGGAGGATCCCTCAGTGAGCAGTTCTTC
TRBJ1-5,.,TRBD1,TRBV11-2,CASSTGQGSNQPQHF,TGTGCCAGCAGCACGGGACAGGGATCCAATCAGCCCCAGCATTTT
TRBJ2-3,.,TRBD2,TRBV28,CASSRVAGGHTDTQYF,TGTGCCAGCAGTCGAGTAGCGGGAGGGCACACAGATACGCAGTATTTT
TRBJ2-1,.,TRBD1,TRBV5-1,CASSGMTGDEQFF,TGCGCCAGCAGCGGGATGACAGGGGATGAGCAGTTCTTC
TRBJ2-3,.,TRBD1,TRBV2,CASSTGQGNTDTQYF,TGTGCCAGCAGTACGGGACAGGGTAACACAGATACGCAGTATTTT
TRBJ2-1,.,TRBD2,TRBV9,CASSAAGTSGVRSSYNEQFF,TGTGCCAGCAGCGCGGCCGGGACTAGCGGGGTCCGGAGCTCCTACAATGAGCAGTTCTTC
TRBJ2-1,.,.,TRBV2,CASSEGDWEGEQFF,TGTGCCAGCAGTGAGGGGGACTGGGAAGGCGAGCAGTTCTTC
TRBJ1-1,once,TRBD1,TRBV7-8,CASSYAATGGNTEAFF,TGTGCCAGCAGTTACGCGGCCACAGGGGGGAACACTGAAGCTTTCTTT
TRBJ2-1,.,TRBD2,TRBV12-5,CASGSSGGAYNEQFF,TGTGCTAGTGGTTCCAGCGGGGGGGCCTACAATGAGCAGTTCTTC
TRBJ2-5,few,.,TRBV5-8,CASSHDRVRTQYF,TGTGCCAGCAGTCACGATCGGGTCCGAACCCAGTACTTC
TRBJ2-1,.,TRBD2,TRBV6-1,CASSERGLAGNEQFF,TGTGCCAGCAGTGAACGCGGCCTAGCGGGCAATGAGCAGTTCTTC
TRBJ1-5,.,TRBD1,TRBV7-9,CASSFEGTASNQPQHF,TGTGCCAGCAGCTTTGAAGGGACAGCTAGCAATCAGCCCCAGCATTTT
TRBJ1-1,once,TRBD1,TRBV6-5,CASSRDRLNTEAFF,TGTGCCAGCAGTCGGGACAGGTTGAACACTGAAGCTTTCTTT
TRBJ2-1,.,TRBD2,TRBV5-1,CASSLTGGPYNEQFF,TGCGCCAGCAGCTTGACGGGAGGGCCCTACAATGAGCAGTTCTTC
TRBJ2-7,.,TRBD2,TRBV2,CASSDPGLAPRNGQYF,TGTGCCAGCAGCGATCCGGGACTAGCGCCTCGGAACGGGCAGTACTTC
TRBJ2-3,.,TRBD2,TRBV2,CASSGASGGSTDTQYF,TGTGCCAGCAGTGGGGCTAGCGGGGGAAGCACAGATACGCAGTATTTT
TRBJ1-5,.,.,TRBV28,CASSPPVRGGQPQHF,TGTGCCAGCAGTCCCCCAGTTAGGGGAGGGCAGCCCCAGCATTTT
TRBJ2-2,.,TRBD2,TRBV7-9,CSSRIAGGDTGELFF,TGTTCCAGCAGAATAGCGGGAGGGGACACCGGGGAGCTGTTTTTT
TRBJ1-6,.,TRBD1,TRBV30,CAWRAGTENSPLHF,TGTGCCTGGAGGGCCGGGACAGAGAATTCACCCCTCCACTTT
TRBJ1-1,.,.,TRBV27,CASSLLQGRAEAFF,TGTGCCAGCAGTCTCCTTCAGGGCAGGGCTGAAGCTTTCTTT
TRBJ2-7,.,.,TRBV5-1,CASSFRVGGRSYEQYF,TGCGCCAGCAGCTTCCGCGTGGGCGGGCGCTCCTACGAGCAGTACTTC
TRBJ1-1,.,.,TRBV5-1,CASSLDFGVTEAFF,TGCGCCAGCAGCTTGGATTTCGGGGTCACTGAAGCTTTCTTT
TRBJ1-3,few,.,TRBV9,CASSVAIGAGNTIYF,TGTGCCAGCAGCGTAGCTATAGGGGCTGGAAACACCATATATTTT
TRBJ1-2,once,.,TRBV28,CASSARGRANYGYTF,TGTGCCAGCAGTGCAAGGGGCAGGGCAAACTATGGCTACACCTTC
TRBJ1-1,.,TRBD1,TRBV28,CASSVSGTGYTEAFF,TGTGCCAGCAGCGTTTCCGGGACAGGATACACTGAAGCTTTCTTT
TRBJ2-1,once,TRBD1,TRBV11-3,CASGTPGQASSYNEQFF,TGTGCCAGCGGTACTCCCGGACAGGCTAGCTCCTACAATGAGCAGTTCTTC
TRBJ2-1,.,TRBD2,TRBV19,CASRVRGLAGKGEQFF,TGTGCCAGTAGGGTCCGGGGACTAGCGGGGAAGGGTGAGCAGTTCTTC
TRBJ1-4,few,TRBD1,TRBV2,CGYRGGSNEKLFF,TGTGGCTACAGGGGCGGGTCTAATGAAAAACTGTTTTTT
TRBJ2-4,.,.,TRBV7-2,CASSLDTRSMGIQYF,TGTGCCAGCAGCTTAGATACTAGGTCAATGGGCATTCAGTACTTC